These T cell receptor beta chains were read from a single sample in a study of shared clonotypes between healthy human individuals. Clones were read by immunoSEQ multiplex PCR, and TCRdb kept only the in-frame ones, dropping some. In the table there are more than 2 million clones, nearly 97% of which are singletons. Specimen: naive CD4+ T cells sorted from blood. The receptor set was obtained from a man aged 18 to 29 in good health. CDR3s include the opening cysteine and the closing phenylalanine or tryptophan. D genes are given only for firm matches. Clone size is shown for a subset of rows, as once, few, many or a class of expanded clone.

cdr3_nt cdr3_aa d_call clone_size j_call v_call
TGTGCCAGCAGCTTAGGCGGACTAGTCCAAGAGACCCAGTACTTC CASSLGGLVQETQYF TRBD2 . TRBJ2-5 TRBV7-2
TGTGCCAGCAGCGTAGTGGAGTCCCAGCGGAGGGGTCCCGGGGAGCTGTTTTTT CASSVVESQRRGPGELFF . . TRBJ2-2 TRBV9
TGCGCCAGCAGCTTTGATCATGCGAACTATGGCTACACCTTC CASSFDHANYGYTF . once TRBJ1-2 TRBV5-1
TGTGCCAGCAGCTTGCAGGGGGATCAGCCCCAGCATTTT CASSLQGDQPQHF TRBD1 . TRBJ1-5 TRBV7-2
TGCGCCAGCAGCTCGACAGGCAACTATGGCTACACCTTC CASSSTGNYGYTF . once TRBJ1-2 TRBV5-1
TGTGCCAGTAGTATGTCGAGGGGGCGAGCTAACTATGGCTACACCTTC CASSMSRGRANYGYTF TRBD1 once TRBJ1-2 TRBV19
TGTGCCAGCAGCCCCGGACTAGCGCCCGGGGAGCTGTTTTTT CASSPGLAPGELFF TRBD2 . TRBJ2-2 TRBV5-4
TGCGCCAGCAGCGGGTCGGGCAGGGGGAATGAAAAACTGTTTTTT CASSGSGRGNEKLFF TRBD1 . TRBJ1-4 TRBV4-1
TGTGCCAGCAGCTCCCAGTCGGCGGGGACCCAGTACTTC CASSSQSAGTQYF . . TRBJ2-5 TRBV5-4
TGCGCCAGCAGCCCGACAGGGACAGACCTCAACTCTGGAAACACCATATATTTT CASSPTGTDLNSGNTIYF TRBD1 . TRBJ1-3 TRBV4-1
TGTGCCATCAGGAACGCTGCCGCCTACGAGCAGTACTTC CAIRNAAAYEQYF . . TRBJ2-7 TRBV10-3
TGTGCCAGCAGTGGGACAGGGGGCAAAGTTAAACGTACTGAAGCTTTCTTT CASSGTGGKVKRTEAFF TRBD1 . TRBJ1-1 TRBV6-1
TGTGCCAGCAGTGAACGGGGGACGGGGTTGGATACGCAGTATTTT CASSERGTGLDTQYF . . TRBJ2-3 TRBV2
TGTGCCTGGAAGGGTAGCGGCTCCTACGAGCAGTACTTC CAWKGSGSYEQYF . . TRBJ2-7 TRBV30
TGTGCCAGCAGAAAGGACTACCCGGGGAATGAGCAGTTCTTC CASRKDYPGNEQFF . once TRBJ2-1 TRBV27
TGTGCCAGCAGCTTGGAGGGATGGGGGTATAGCAATCAGCCCCAGCATTTT CASSLEGWGYSNQPQHF . . TRBJ1-5 TRBV7-2
TGCGCCAGCCTTGAGGCCCCAAACACCGGGGAGCTGTTTTTT CASLEAPNTGELFF . once TRBJ2-2 TRBV10-2
TGTGCCGAAGGAGCGGACAGGGGAAATTCACCCCTCCACTTT CAEGADRGNSPLHF TRBD1 . TRBJ1-6 TRBV2
TGTGCCAGCAGTGGGAACCCAGACGCGGAGCCCCAGCATTTT CASSGNPDAEPQHF . . TRBJ1-5 TRBV5-8
TGTGCCAGCAGCCTGAGAACAGGAAACTCCTACGAGCAGTACTTC CASSLRTGNSYEQYF . . TRBJ2-7 TRBV13
TGTGCCAGTAGTGGGGCTGCCGGTTCTGGAAACACCATATATTTT CASSGAAGSGNTIYF . once TRBJ1-3 TRBV19
TGTGCCTGGATCCGGCCCCCAGTGGGGGGAAATGAGCAGTTCTTC CAWIRPPVGGNEQFF . . TRBJ2-1 TRBV30